This TCR beta chain is from a study of blood T cell repertoires in COVID-19. The CDR3 is made up of 15 amino acids. V dropped 5 bases and J dropped 1; count of bases not matched to a gene: 7. The germline V gene encodes CDR1 SGHAT and CDR2 FQNNGV. Sequencing was performed with immunoSEQ multiplex PCR; in TCRdb, only in-frame clones are kept and a portion is missing. This sample has 150,000 or so clones, with roughly 80% found just once. This TCR derives from a woman in her forties or fifties with active or convalescent COVID-19. The chain has TRBV11-2 and TRBJ1-1; 7 positions agree with TRBD1. The sample taken for sequencing was peripheral blood. CDR3 residues: CASSPAGQKNTEAFF. As DNA, the CDR3 is TGTGCCAGCAGCCCGGCGGGACAGAAGAACACTGAAGCTTTCTTT.